This TCR beta chain was captured by sequencing in a study of CD4 and CD8 cells across lung adenocarcinoma regions. As concerns this clonotype: At one of its ends the junction is not consistent with the germline gene, which may arise from a read error.

TCRdb passed the PCR reads through MiXCR, listing each CDR3 protein once. Of about 8,700 distinct CDR3 sequences listed, approximately 50% are singletons. Samples came from patients with localized non-small cell lung adenocarcinoma. The CDR3 loop spans 14 amino acids. Germline CDR1 reads MGHRA; CDR2 reads YSYEKL. The clonotype comes from a female donor with lung adenocarcinoma. The CD4 and CD8 labels of this study may be unreliable. The V call is TRBV4-1, the J call TRBJ2-3; 7 bases are shared with TRBD2. What was sequenced was CD8+ T cells from the margin of a lung tumor. The CDR3 sequence is CVGSQGGSTDTLYF. As DNA, the CDR3 is TGCGTGGGCAGCCAGGGCGGGAGCACCGATACGCTGTATTTT.